A selection of T cell receptor beta chains follows, all from one sample in a study of T-cell reconstitution after alpha-beta-depleted transplantation in children. MiXCR, run by TCRdb on the PCR reads, gives a single entry per CDR3 protein. The sample has 260,000 or so distinct CDR3 sequences; 12% are singletons. Sequenced material: PBMCs from the stem cell graft donor, taken from the stem cell graft. The origin of the receptors is a human donor who donated a stem cell graft to a child with acute lymphoblastic leukemia. Each CDR3 is given with its conserved first and last residue. The D gene is left open where the match is weak. Clone size is stated in some rows and not others, as once, few, many or a class when expanded.

cdr3_aa	cdr3_nt	d_call	v_call	j_call	clone_size	cdr3_length
CAISESRGTEAFF	TGTGCCATCAGTGAGTCGAGAGGGACTGAAGCTTTCTTT	-	TRBV10-3	TRBJ1-1	many	13
CSVAPNTNTEAFF	TGCAGCGTTGCGCCAAACACTAACACTGAAGCTTTCTTT	-	TRBV29-1	TRBJ1-1	few	13
CASRPRRFMNTEAFF	TGTGCCAGCAGACCCCGTAGGTTTATGAACACTGAAGCTTTCTTT	-	TRBV6-2/TRBV6-3	TRBJ1-1	many	15
CASSHGTSREETQYF	TGTGCCAGCAGCCACGGGACTAGCAGGGAGGAGACCCAGTACTTC	TRBD2	TRBV4-2	TRBJ2-5	many	15
CASLRGLRAEAFF	TGTGCCAGTCTTAGGGGGCTAAGGGCTGAAGCTTTCTTT	TRBD1	TRBV12-3/TRBV12-4	TRBJ1-1	many	13
CASSGPTGIHTEAFF	TGTGCCAGCAGCGGACCGACAGGGATACACACTGAAGCTTTCTTT	-	TRBV21-1	TRBJ1-1	-	15
CASSYGTGSYGYTF	TGTGCCAGCAGTTACGGTACAGGAAGCTATGGCTACACCTTC	-	TRBV6-5	TRBJ1-2	many	14
CSVEARDRGRYEQYF	TGCAGCGTTGAAGCCCGGGACAGGGGCAGGTACGAGCAGTACTTC	TRBD1	TRBV29-1	TRBJ2-7	many	15
CASGDYGYNSPLHF	TGTGCCAGCGGTGACTACGGTTATAATTCACCCCTCCACTTT	-	TRBV27	TRBJ1-6	many	14
CSAPPWTGGGKNIQYF	TGCAGTGCCCCACCCTGGACAGGGGGTGGCAAAAACATTCAGTACTTC	TRBD1	TRBV20-1	TRBJ2-4	many	16
CASSPNGASGSYEQYF	TGTGCCAGCAGCCCGAATGGGGCTAGCGGGAGCTACGAGCAGTACTTC	TRBD2	TRBV4-2	TRBJ2-7	many	16
CASSLGGARNQPQHF	TGTGCCAGCAGTTTAGGGGGGGCGCGTAATCAGCCCCAGCATTTT	-	TRBV27	TRBJ1-5	few	15
CAISRNSNQPQHF	TGTGCCATCAGCAGGAATAGCAATCAGCCCCAGCATTTT	-	TRBV10-3	TRBJ1-5	many	13
CASKLGTQDYEQYF	TGTGCCAGCAAACTCGGGACGCAAGACTACGAGCAGTACTTC	-	TRBV28	TRBJ2-7	many	14
CASSPGTAREYF	TGTGCCAGCAGCCCTGGGACGGCTCGGGAGTACTTC	-	TRBV11-2	TRBJ2-7	-	12
CASRRSGAQETQYF	TGTGCCAGCAGACGTTCAGGGGCACAAGAGACCCAGTACTTC	-	TRBV2	TRBJ2-5	few	14
CAIRDRTGGLVYEQYF	TGTGCCATCAGGGATAGGACAGGGGGCTTAGTCTACGAGCAGTACTTC	TRBD1	TRBV10-3	TRBJ2-7	many	16
CASSKDGQGANPGELFF	TGTGCCTCCTCCAAAGATGGCCAGGGGGCTAACCCCGGGGAGCTGTTTTTT	TRBD1	TRBV3-1	TRBJ2-2	-	17
CASSLEGSGYYSYNEQFF	TGCGCCAGCAGCTTGGAGGGTAGCGGGTACTACTCCTACAATGAGCAGTTCTTC	TRBD2	TRBV5-1	TRBJ2-1	many	18